This T cell receptor beta chain was captured in a study of blood T cell repertoires in COVID-19. Study background: Some COVID-19 samples were acute and others convalescent; all came from the United States, Italy and Spain. Sample material is recorded as cDNA or gDNA derived from T cells, B-cell-depleted T cells, or PBMCs.

In the original analysis: Researchers report that nucleated cell counts were estimated from reference gene primer amplification. Profiling relied on immunoSEQ multiplex PCR, and the TCRdb table lists in-frame clones only, not all of them. V, J and clone size are those of that table, while D and trimming were read from the DNA. The top ten hold around 3.3% of the sample, which has about 220,000 clones, under 90% seen once. The receptor comes from an elderly woman with acute or convalescent COVID-19. Sequences were obtained from peripheral blood.

CDR3 DNA: TGTGCCACCAGTGCGTCCGATACGCAGTATTTT. Encoded protein: CATSASDTQYF. This chain uses TRBV24-1 with TRBJ2-3; no firm D call. Germline values: CDR1 KGHDR, CDR2 SFDVKD. Trimming removed 5 bases at V and 6 bases at J, with 5 bases between. The CDR3 runs to 11 residues.